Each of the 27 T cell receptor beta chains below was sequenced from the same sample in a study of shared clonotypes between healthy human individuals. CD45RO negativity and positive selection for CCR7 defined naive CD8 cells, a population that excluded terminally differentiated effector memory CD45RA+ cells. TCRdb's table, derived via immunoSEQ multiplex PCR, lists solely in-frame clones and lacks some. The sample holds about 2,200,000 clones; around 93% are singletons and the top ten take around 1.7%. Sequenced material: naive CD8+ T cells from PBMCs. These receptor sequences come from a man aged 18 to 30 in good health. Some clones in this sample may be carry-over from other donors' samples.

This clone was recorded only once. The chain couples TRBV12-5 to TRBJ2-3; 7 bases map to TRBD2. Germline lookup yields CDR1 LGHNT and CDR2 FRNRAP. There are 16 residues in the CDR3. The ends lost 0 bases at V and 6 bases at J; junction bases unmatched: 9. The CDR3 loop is CASGLVLGGSRDTQYF. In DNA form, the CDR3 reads TGTGCTAGTGGTTTGGTACTCGGCGGGAGTAGGGATACGCAGTATTTT.

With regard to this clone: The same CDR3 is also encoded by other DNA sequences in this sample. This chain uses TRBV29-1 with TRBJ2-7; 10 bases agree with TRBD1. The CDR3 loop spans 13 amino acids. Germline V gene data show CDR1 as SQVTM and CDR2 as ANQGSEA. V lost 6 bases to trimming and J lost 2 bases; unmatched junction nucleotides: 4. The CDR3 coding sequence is TGCAGCGTCCGGACAGGGGGGGCCTACGAGCAGTACTTC. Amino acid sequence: CSVRTGGAYEQYF.

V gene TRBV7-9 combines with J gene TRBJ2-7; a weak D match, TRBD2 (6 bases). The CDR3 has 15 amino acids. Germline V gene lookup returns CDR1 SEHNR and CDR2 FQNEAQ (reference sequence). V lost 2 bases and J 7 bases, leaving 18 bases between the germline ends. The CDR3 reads CASSLWDSLLGEQYF. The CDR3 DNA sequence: TGTGCCAGCAGCTTATGGGACTCCCTCCTGGGAGAGCAGTACTTC.

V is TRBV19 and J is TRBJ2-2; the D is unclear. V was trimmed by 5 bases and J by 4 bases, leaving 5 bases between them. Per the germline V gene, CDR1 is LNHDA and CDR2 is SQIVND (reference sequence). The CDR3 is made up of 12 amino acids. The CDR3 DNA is TGTGCCAGTAGTGATGCCACCGGGGAGCTGTTTTTT. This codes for CASSDATGELFF.

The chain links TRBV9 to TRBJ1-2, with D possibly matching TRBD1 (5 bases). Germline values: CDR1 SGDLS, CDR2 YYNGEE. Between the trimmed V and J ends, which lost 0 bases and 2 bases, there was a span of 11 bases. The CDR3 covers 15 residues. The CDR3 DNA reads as TGTGCCAGCAGCGTAGCGAGGGGAGGGAACTATGGCTACACCTTC. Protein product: CASSVARGGNYGYTF. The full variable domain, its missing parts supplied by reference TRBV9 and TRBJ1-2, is DSGVTQTPKHLITATGQRVTLRCSPRSGDLSVYWYQQSLDQGLQFLIQYYNGEERAKGNILERFSAQQFPDLHSELNLSSLELGDSALYFCASSVARGGNYGYTFGSGTRLTVV.

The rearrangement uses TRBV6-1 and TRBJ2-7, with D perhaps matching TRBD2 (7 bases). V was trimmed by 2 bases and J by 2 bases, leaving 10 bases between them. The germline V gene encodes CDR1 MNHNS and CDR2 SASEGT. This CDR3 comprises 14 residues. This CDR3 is CASSERRGPYEQYF. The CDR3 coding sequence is TGTGCCAGCAGTGAAAGGCGGGGGCCCTACGAGCAGTACTTC.

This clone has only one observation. The CDR3, as DNA: TGTGCCAGCAGCTTAGTAGTTGGCCCCTACAATGAGCAGTTCTTC. Translated, it gives CASSLVVGPYNEQFF. This sequence joins TRBV7-8 and TRBJ2-1; no firm D call. Germline lookup yields CDR1 SGHVS and CDR2 FQNEAQ. The CDR3 sequence is 15 residues long. Between the trimmed V and J ends, which lost 1 base and 2 bases, there was a span of 9 bases.

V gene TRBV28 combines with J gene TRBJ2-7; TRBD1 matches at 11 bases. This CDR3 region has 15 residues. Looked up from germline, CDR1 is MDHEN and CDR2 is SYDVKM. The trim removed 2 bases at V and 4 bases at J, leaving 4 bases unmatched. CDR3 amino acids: CASSLRDRGTYEQYF. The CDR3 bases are TGTGCCAGCAGTTTAAGGGACAGGGGGACTTACGAGCAGTACTTC.

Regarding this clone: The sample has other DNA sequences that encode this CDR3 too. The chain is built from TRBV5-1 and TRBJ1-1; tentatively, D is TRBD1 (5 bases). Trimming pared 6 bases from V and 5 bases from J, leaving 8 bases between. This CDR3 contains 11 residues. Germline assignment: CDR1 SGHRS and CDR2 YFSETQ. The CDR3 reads CASTGGTEAFF. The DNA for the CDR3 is TGCGCCAGCACGGGGGGTACTGAAGCTTTCTTT.

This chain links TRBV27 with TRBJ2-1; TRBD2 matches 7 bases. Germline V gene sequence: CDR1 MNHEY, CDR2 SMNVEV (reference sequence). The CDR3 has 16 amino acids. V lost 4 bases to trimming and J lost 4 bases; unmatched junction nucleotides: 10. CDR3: CASSYERTSAYNEQFF. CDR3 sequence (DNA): TGTGCCAGCAGTTACGAGCGAACTAGCGCTTACAATGAGCAGTTCTTC.

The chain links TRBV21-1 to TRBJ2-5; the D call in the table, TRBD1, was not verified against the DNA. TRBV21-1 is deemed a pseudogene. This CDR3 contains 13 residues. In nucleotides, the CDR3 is TGTGCCGGGAGACAGGGCCTTCTCGAGACCCAGTACTTC. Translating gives CAGRQGLLETQYF.

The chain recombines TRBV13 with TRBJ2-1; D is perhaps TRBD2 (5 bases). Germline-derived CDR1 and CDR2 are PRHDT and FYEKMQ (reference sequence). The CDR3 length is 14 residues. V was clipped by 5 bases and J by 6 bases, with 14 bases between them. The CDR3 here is CASSPRTPFNEQFF. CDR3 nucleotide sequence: TGTGCCAGCAGCCCCCGGACTCCTTTCAATGAGCAGTTCTTC.

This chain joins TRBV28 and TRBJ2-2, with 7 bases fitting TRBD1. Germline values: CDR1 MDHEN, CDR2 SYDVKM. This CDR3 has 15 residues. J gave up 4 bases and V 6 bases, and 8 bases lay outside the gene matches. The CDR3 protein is CASRGTVRRTGELFF. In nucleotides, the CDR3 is TGTGCCAGCAGGGGGACAGTAAGACGCACCGGGGAGCTGTTTTTT.

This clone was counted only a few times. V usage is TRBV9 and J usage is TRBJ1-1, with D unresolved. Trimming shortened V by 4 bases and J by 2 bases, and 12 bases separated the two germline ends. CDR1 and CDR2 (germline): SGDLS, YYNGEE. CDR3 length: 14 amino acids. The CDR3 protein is CASSSQAINTEAFF. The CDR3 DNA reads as TGTGCCAGCAGCTCCCAAGCGATTAACACTGAAGCTTTCTTT. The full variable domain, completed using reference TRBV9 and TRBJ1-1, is DSGVTQTPKHLITATGQRVTLRCSPRSGDLSVYWYQQSLDQGLQFLIQYYNGEERAKGNILERFSAQQFPDLHSELNLSSLELGDSALYFCASSSQAINTEAFFGQGTRLTVV.

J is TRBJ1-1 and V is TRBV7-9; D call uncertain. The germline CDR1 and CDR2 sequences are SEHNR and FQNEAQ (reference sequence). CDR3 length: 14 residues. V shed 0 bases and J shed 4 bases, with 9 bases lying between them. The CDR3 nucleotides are TGTGCCAGCAGCTTAGCGAAGGGAGGCACTGAAGCTTTCTTT. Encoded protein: CASSLAKGGTEAFF.

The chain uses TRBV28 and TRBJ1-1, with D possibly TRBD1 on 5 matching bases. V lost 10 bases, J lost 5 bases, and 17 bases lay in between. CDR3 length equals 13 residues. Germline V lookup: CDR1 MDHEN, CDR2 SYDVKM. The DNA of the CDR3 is TGTGCCATCCGAGGAGGGGATGGGACTGAAGCTTTCTTT. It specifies CAIRGGDGTEAFF.

The CDR3 reads CASSTLNRAGELFF. The CDR3 coding sequence is TGTGCCAGTAGTACCCTCAACAGGGCCGGGGAGCTGTTTTTT. The V call is TRBV19, the J call TRBJ2-2; possible D gene TRBD1, 6 bases. Germline loops: CDR1 LNHDA, CDR2 SQIVND (reference sequence). V was pared by 4 bases and J by 6 bases, with 12 bases between. The CDR3 is 14 amino acids.

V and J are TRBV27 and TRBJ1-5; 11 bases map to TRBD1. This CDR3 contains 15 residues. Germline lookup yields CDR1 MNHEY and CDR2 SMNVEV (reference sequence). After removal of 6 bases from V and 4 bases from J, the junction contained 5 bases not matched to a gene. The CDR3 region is CASRRDRGLNQPQHF. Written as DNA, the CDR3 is TGTGCCAGCAGACGGGACAGGGGGTTGAATCAGCCCCAGCATTTT.

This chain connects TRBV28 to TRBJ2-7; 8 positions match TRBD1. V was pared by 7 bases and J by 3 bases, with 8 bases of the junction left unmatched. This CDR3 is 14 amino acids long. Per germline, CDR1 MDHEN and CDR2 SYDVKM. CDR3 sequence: CASIGQGSVYEQYF. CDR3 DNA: TGTGCCAGCATTGGACAGGGATCTGTCTACGAGCAGTACTTC.

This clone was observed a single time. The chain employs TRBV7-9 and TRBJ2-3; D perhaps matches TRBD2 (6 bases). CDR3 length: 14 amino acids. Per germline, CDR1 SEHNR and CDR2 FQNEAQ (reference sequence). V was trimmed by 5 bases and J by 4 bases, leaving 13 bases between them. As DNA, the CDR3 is TGTGCCAGCAGCACGACTAGTTACCCAGATACGCAGTATTTT. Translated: CASSTTSYPDTQYF.

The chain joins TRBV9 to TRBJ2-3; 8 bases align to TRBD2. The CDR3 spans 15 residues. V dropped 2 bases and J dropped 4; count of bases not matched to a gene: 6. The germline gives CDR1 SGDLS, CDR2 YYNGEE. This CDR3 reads CASSVGGRSADTQYF. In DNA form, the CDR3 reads TGTGCCAGCAGCGTCGGCGGGAGGTCAGCAGATACGCAGTATTTT.

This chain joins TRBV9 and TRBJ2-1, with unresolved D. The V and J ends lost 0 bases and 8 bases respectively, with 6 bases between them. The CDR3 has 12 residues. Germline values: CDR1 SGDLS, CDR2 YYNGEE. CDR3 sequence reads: CASSVATHEQFF. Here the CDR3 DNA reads TGTGCCAGCAGCGTAGCTACGCATGAGCAGTTCTTC.

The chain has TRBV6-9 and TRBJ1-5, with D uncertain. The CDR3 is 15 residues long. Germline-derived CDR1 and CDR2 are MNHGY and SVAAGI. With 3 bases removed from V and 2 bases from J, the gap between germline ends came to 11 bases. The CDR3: CASSYSSRGNQPQHF. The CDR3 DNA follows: TGTGCCAGCAGTTACTCGAGTAGAGGCAATCAGCCCCAGCATTTT.

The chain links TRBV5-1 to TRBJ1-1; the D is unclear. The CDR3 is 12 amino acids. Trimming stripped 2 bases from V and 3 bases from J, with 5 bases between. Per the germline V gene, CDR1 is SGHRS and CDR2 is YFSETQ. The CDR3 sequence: CASSFSDTEAFF. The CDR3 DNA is TGCGCCAGCAGCTTTTCAGACACTGAAGCTTTCTTT.

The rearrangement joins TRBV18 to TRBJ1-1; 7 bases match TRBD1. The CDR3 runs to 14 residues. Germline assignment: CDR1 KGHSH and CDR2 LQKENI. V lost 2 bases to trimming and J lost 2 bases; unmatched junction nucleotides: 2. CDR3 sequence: CASSPWDRNTEAFF. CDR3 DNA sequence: TGTGCCAGCTCACCATGGGACAGAAACACTGAAGCTTTCTTT.

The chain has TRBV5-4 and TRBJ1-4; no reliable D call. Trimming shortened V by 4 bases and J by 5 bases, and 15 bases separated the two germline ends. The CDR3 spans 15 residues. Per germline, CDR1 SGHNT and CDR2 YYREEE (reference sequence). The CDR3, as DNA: TGTGCCAGCAGCCCCGGATCTTCGTGGAATGAAAAACTGTTTTTT. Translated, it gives CASSPGSSWNEKLFF.

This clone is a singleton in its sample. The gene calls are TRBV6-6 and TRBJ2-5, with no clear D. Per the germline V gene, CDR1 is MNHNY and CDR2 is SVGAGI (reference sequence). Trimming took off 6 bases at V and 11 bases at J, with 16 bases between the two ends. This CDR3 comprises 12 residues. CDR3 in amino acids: CASRDHLREQYF. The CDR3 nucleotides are TGTGCCAGCAGAGACCACCTTAGAGAGCAGTACTTC.